The T cell receptor beta chain described here comes from a study of early stage breast cancer tumors. The wider study: About 80% of the 16 invasive tumors were ER+, PR+ and HER2-. Each sample averaged approximately 9.7-fold read coverage.

CDR3 length: 13 amino acids. Germline CDR1 is KGHSH and CDR2 is LQKENI. V was pared by 1 base and J by 8 bases, with 12 bases between. This clone was observed a handful of times. Assay used: immunoSEQ multiplex PCR; TCRdb lists only in-frame clones, some missing. Of over 6,500 clones in the sample, approximately 66% were seen once. The sequenced sample was breast tumor tissue. This rearrangement joins TRBV18 to TRBJ2-7, with D perhaps matching TRBD2 (6 bases). This receptor was obtained from an older person with breast cancer. The DNA of the CDR3 is TGTGCCAGCTCACCACAGGGAGGCGGGAAGCAGTACTTC. This codes for CASSPQGGGKQYF.